This T cell receptor (beta chain) was identified during a study of post-analysis software for immune sequencing data. Study findings and constraints: Among roughly five TRBV segments more frequent in patients than controls were TRBV5-6, TRBV5-1 and TRBV20-1.

The V and J ends lost 1 base and 8 bases respectively, with 18 bases between them. Germline V gene sequence: CDR1 SGHRS, CDR2 YFSETQ. The CDR3 totals 15 residues. This clonotype showed up just a few times. No antigen is known for it. Each TCR beta cDNA library carried unique molecular identifiers. MiXCR, applied by TCRdb to the PCR reads, yields one record per CDR3 protein. Altogether a few hundred thousand distinct CDR3 sequences are present, 30% to 45% being singletons, with the ten largest covering more than 4%. The gene calls are TRBV5-1 and TRBJ1-2; D possibly corresponds to TRBD1 (6 bases). The TCR comes from a girl aged 5 to 17 with multiple sclerosis. The sequencing sample was made of blood. Written as DNA, the CDR3 is TGCGCCAGCAGCTTGAGGGAGGCAGGGGACCGGGGCTACACCTTC. Translated: CASSLREAGDRGYTF.